The 24 T cell receptor beta chains given below trace back to one sample, sequenced in a study of T cell changes during pregnancy in multiple sclerosis. This table comes from immunoSEQ multiplex PCR, and its TCRdb copy is limited to in-frame clones, with some not included. Here the sample spans approximately 48,000 clones, roughly nine tenths being singletons. The sample was CD8+ T cells from peripheral blood mononuclear cells, taken before pregnancy. Receptor source: a female donor with multiple sclerosis, enrolled in a pregnancy study.

Here the CDR3 reads CASTLGRAHYEQYF. CDR3 DNA sequence: TGTGCCAGCACCTTGGGGCGCGCCCACTACGAGCAGTACTTC. This chain uses TRBV13 with TRBJ2-7; D possibly corresponds to TRBD1 (5 bases). This CDR3 has 14 residues. V lost 7 bases to trimming and J lost 3 bases, with 16 bases between them. From germline, CDR1 is PRHDT and CDR2 FYEKMQ (reference sequence).

V usage is TRBV29-1 and J usage is TRBJ1-3, with D unclear. Per the germline V gene, CDR1 is SQVTM and CDR2 is ANQGSEA. Trimming left V 4 bases short and J 4 bases short, with 17 bases between. The CDR3 consists of 15 residues. In DNA form, the CDR3 reads TGCAGCGTTGGAGGAGTCGCCATCGGAGGAAACACCATATATTTT. This encodes CSVGGVAIGGNTIYF. Looking up the rest from reference TRBV29-1 and TRBJ1-3 gives the full variable domain: SAVISQKPSRDICQRGTSLTIQCQVDSQVTMMFWYRQQPGQSLTLIATANQGSEATYESGFVIDKFPISRPNLTFSTLTVSNMSPEDSSIYLCSVGGVAIGGNTIYFGEGSWLTVV.

V gene TRBV4-3 combines with J gene TRBJ1-1; D unresolved. CDR1 LGHNA and CDR2 YSLEER come from the germline V gene. V was cut by 1 base and J by 4 bases, with 10 bases left in between. CDR3 length: 14 residues. CDR3 residues: CASSQGIGGTEAFF. The CDR3 DNA follows: TGCGCCAGCAGCCAAGGCATCGGTGGCACTGAAGCTTTCTTT.

This clone was recorded many times. The rearrangement uses TRBV7-2 and TRBJ1-5; D remains unclear. With 3 bases removed from V and 4 bases from J, the gap between germline ends came to 16 bases. Per the germline V gene, CDR1 is SGHTA and CDR2 is FQGNSA. CDR3 length: 16 amino acids. The CDR3: CASSFTAAVYNQPQHF. DNA for the CDR3: TGTGCCAGCAGCTTTACAGCGGCAGTTTATAATCAGCCCCAGCATTTT.

The chain uses TRBV4-1 and TRBJ1-2, with D unresolved. There are 12 residues in the CDR3. Trimming pared 0 bases from V and 5 bases from J, leaving 4 bases between. Germline values: CDR1 MGHRA, CDR2 YSYEKL. The CDR3 spells CASSQDLYGYTF. As DNA, the CDR3 is TGCGCCAGCAGCCAAGATCTTTATGGCTACACCTTC.

The chain carries TRBV28 and TRBJ1-4; no clear D gene. Looked up from germline, CDR1 is MDHEN and CDR2 is SYDVKM. Deletions cut 5 bases from V and 3 bases from J, with 10 bases between. This CDR3 is built from 14 residues. The CDR3 nucleotides read TGTGCCAGCAGTACCACTGCTTCTAATGAAAAACTGTTTTTT. It is translated as CASSTTASNEKLFF.

V and J are TRBV10-3 and TRBJ2-7, with a weak D call TRBD2 (6 bases). Trimming stripped 2 bases from V and 0 bases from J, with 17 bases between. Germline CDR1 ENHRY, CDR2 SYGVKD. The CDR3 spans 17 residues. The CDR3 is CAISEEDRDWSSYEQYF. The CDR3 bases are TGTGCCATCAGTGAGGAGGACCGGGACTGGAGCTCCTACGAGCAGTACTTC.

The chain uses TRBV11-2 and TRBJ2-1, with 10 bases aligning to TRBD2. J was trimmed by 4 bases and V by 0 bases; bases with no gene match: 6. Germline CDR1 SGHAT, CDR2 FQNNGV. The CDR3 runs to 17 residues. The CDR3 bases are TGTGCCAGCAGCTTAGATCACGGTAGCGGGGGGTACAATGAGCAGTTCTTC. Protein sequence: CASSLDHGSGGYNEQFF.

The chain couples TRBV9 to TRBJ1-2; D gene ambiguous. The V gene's germline CDR1 is SGDLS and CDR2 YYNGEE. Trimming removed 0 bases from V and 2 bases from J, with 8 bases in between. The CDR3 covers 14 residues. CDR3 coding DNA: TGTGCCAGCAGCGTAGGAAGAGCAAACTATGGCTACACCTTC. This translates into CASSVGRANYGYTF.

V is TRBV19 and J is TRBJ1-3, with a tentative D call TRBD1 (6 bases). The germline V and J ends were trimmed by 7 bases and 1 base, with 14 bases remaining between them. The CDR3 consists of 15 residues. Per the germline V gene, CDR1 is LNHDA and CDR2 is SQIVND (reference sequence). The CDR3 DNA reads as TGTGCCAGTAATACTCCCAGGGGATCTGGAAACACCATATATTTT. Its translation is CASNTPRGSGNTIYF.

The chain couples TRBV19 to TRBJ2-7; 10 nucleotides agree with TRBD1. The CDR3 totals 14 residues. The germline V gene has CDR1 LNHDA and CDR2 SQIVND (reference sequence). J gave up 6 bases and V 5 bases, and 7 bases lay outside the gene matches. The CDR3 region is CASSARQGAGEQYF. The DNA for the CDR3 is TGTGCCAGTAGTGCTCGACAGGGGGCGGGCGAGCAGTACTTC. Together with reference TRBV19 and TRBJ2-7, the CDR3 gives the full variable domain: DGGITQSPKYLFRKEGQNVTLSCEQNLNHDAMYWYRQDPGQGLRLIYYSQIVNDFQKGDIAEGYSVSREKKESFPLTVTSAQKNPTAFYLCASSARQGAGEQYFGPGTRLTVT.

The rearrangement links TRBV4-3 to TRBJ1-2; D is unresolved. Germline assignment: CDR1 LGHNA and CDR2 YSLEER. Trimming shortened V by 5 bases and J by 0 bases, and 7 bases separated the two germline ends. The CDR3 length is 13 residues. CDR3 amino acids: CASSTRTNYGYTF. The CDR3 DNA reads as TGCGCCAGCAGCACTCGAACTAACTATGGCTACACCTTC.

This rearrangement joins TRBV21-1 to TRBJ2-3; TRBD1 was called by the table and not checked on the DNA. TRBV21-1 is noted as a pseudogene. The CDR3 consists of 16 residues. The CDR3 sequence is CASSKGQGDCTDTQYF. The CDR3, as DNA: TGTGCCAGCAGCAAAGGGCAGGGGGATTGCACAGATACGCAGTATTTT.

The V and J genes are TRBV28 and TRBJ2-6; 7 positions agree with TRBD1. V gave up 7 bases and J gave up 0 bases; unmatched junction bases: 6. Looked up from germline, CDR1 is MDHEN and CDR2 is SYDVKM. The length of the CDR3 is 16 residues. This CDR3 is CASTEGQTSGANVLTF. CDR3 DNA: TGTGCCAGCACTGAGGGACAGACCTCTGGGGCCAACGTCCTGACTTTC.

This clone was seen only a few times. This chain connects TRBV4-1 to TRBJ1-2, with 8 bases lining up with TRBD1. Germline V gives CDR1 MGHRA, CDR2 YSYEKL. The CDR3 has 14 residues. Trimming took 2 bases from V and 6 from J; bases not matched to a gene: 5. Here the CDR3 DNA reads TGCGCCAGCAGCCAATCGACAGGGGACGATGGCTACACCTTC. The encoded protein is CASSQSTGDDGYTF.

This chain uses TRBV4-1 with TRBJ1-4; 7 positions agree with TRBD1. Trimming at V came to 6 bases and at J to 4 bases, leaving 14 bases not matched to a gene. The CDR3 totals 17 residues. CDR1 is MGHRA, CDR2 YSYEKL, per germline. CDR3 coding DNA: TGCGCCAGCAGTCTACAGGGGTTCGGTCTAGTTAATGAAAAACTGTTTTTT. Protein sequence: CASSLQGFGLVNEKLFF.

The chain joins TRBV13 to TRBJ1-2, with 9 bases lining up with TRBD1. CDR1 and CDR2 from the germline V gene are PRHDT and FYEKMQ (reference sequence). The CDR3 is 21 amino acids. V shed 0 bases and J 4 bases; nucleotides not matched to a gene: 21. The CDR3 sequence is CASSLGRSLGQGPPRSYGYTF. In DNA form, the CDR3 reads TGTGCCAGCAGCTTAGGCCGGAGCCTTGGACAGGGGCCACCAAGGAGCTATGGCTACACCTTC.

This rearrangement joins TRBV9 to TRBJ2-4; D remains unclear. CDR3 length: 12 residues. Germline-derived CDR1 and CDR2 are SGDLS and YYNGEE. V was clipped by 3 bases and J by 3 bases, with 4 bases between them. CDR3 loop: CASSGVKNIQYF. The CDR3, as DNA: TGTGCCAGCAGCGGCGTCAAAAACATTCAGTACTTC.

The chain couples TRBV4-3 to TRBJ2-1; tentative D call: TRBD1 (6 bases). The CDR3 contains 15 residues. The V and J ends lost 4 bases and 3 bases respectively, with 13 bases between them. Germline lookup yields CDR1 LGHNA and CDR2 YSLEER. In DNA, the CDR3 is TGCGCCAGCAGCCCCCGAGAGGGGGTCTACAATGAGCAGTTCTTC. Its protein is CASSPREGVYNEQFF.

V gene TRBV7-9 combines with J gene TRBJ2-5; 11 nucleotides line up with TRBD2. The CDR3 covers 17 residues. V trimming: 4 bases; J trimming: 2 bases; junction bases outside the gene matches: 9. Per the germline V gene, CDR1 is SEHNR and CDR2 is FQNEAQ (reference sequence). CDR3 residues: CASSSPQGLAEQETQYF. Here the CDR3 DNA reads TGTGCCAGCAGCTCCCCCCAGGGACTAGCGGAACAAGAGACCCAGTACTTC.

This rearrangement joins TRBV11-2 to TRBJ2-7; 8 nucleotides agree with TRBD2. V trimming: 1 base; J trimming: 3 bases; junction bases outside the gene matches: 2. This CDR3 spans 14 amino acids. Germline CDR1 SGHAT, CDR2 FQNNGV. CDR3 residues: CASSLGAGDYEQYF. CDR3 in DNA: TGTGCCAGCAGCTTAGGAGCGGGGGACTACGAGCAGTACTTC. The variable domain in full, with the rest retrieved from reference TRBV11-2 and TRBJ2-7, is EAGVAQSPRYKIIEKRQSVAFWCNPISGHATLYWYQQILGQGPKLLIQFQNNGVVDDSQLPKDRFSAERLKGVDSTLKIQPAKLEDSAVYLCASSLGAGDYEQYFGPGTRLTVT.

The chain has TRBV6-4 and TRBJ2-1; TRBD2 matches at 9 bases. The CDR3 runs to 15 residues. V was pared by 3 bases and J by 8 bases, with 8 bases of the junction left unmatched. Germline V gene lookup returns CDR1 MRHNA and CDR2 SNTAGT. This CDR3 reads CASSDVAGVIDEQFF. CDR3 DNA: TGTGCCAGCAGTGATGTAGCGGGGGTAATCGATGAGCAGTTCTTC.

The V call is TRBV7-2, the J call TRBJ2-5; the match to TRBD1 covers 11 bases. CDR1 and CDR2 from the germline V gene are SGHTA and FQGNSA. The CDR3 spans 14 residues. V shed 5 bases, J shed 5 bases, and the junction held 4 bases outside the gene matches. CDR3 nucleotide sequence: TGTGCCAGCAGCCCCGGGACAGGGGGTGAGACCCAGTACTTC. Translation gives CASSPGTGGETQYF.

The chain is built from TRBV19 and TRBJ2-7; D gene unclear. Germline V lookup: CDR1 LNHDA, CDR2 SQIVND (reference sequence). CDR3 size: 13 residues. Trimming pared 3 bases from V and 0 bases from J, leaving 6 bases between. As DNA, the CDR3 is TGTGCCAGTAGTATCCCCAGCTCCTACGAGCAGTACTTC. It is translated as CASSIPSSYEQYF. Together with reference TRBV19 and TRBJ2-7, the CDR3 gives the full variable domain: DGGITQSPKYLFRKEGQNVTLSCEQNLNHDAMYWYRQDPGQGLRLIYYSQIVNDFQKGDIAEGYSVSREKKESFPLTVTSAQKNPTAFYLCASSIPSSYEQYFGPGTRLTVT.